Presented here are 28 T cell receptor beta chains from one specimen sequenced in a study of siplizumab effects on memory and regulatory T cells. The protocol was immunoSEQ multiplex PCR, while the TCRdb copy is restricted to in-frame clones and leaves out a portion. The sample yields about 56,000 clones, approximately 97% seen once. Sequenced sample: naive CD8+ T cells sorted from blood. All receptors derive from a human donor in good health.

This chain joins TRBV18 and TRBJ2-2; D gene uncertain. V lost 2 bases and J lost 4, with 5 bases in between. CDR3 length: 13 amino acids. The germline V gene encodes CDR1 KGHSH and CDR2 LQKENI. The CDR3 reads CASSPTITGELFF. The CDR3 DNA reads as TGTGCCAGCTCACCAACCATCACCGGGGAGCTGTTTTTT.

The chain links TRBV7-3 to TRBJ2-6; TRBD1 is a possible D gene (5 bases). This CDR3 spans 17 amino acids. Germline CDR1 and CDR2: SGHTA and FQGTGA. The V and J ends lost 1 base and 0 bases respectively, with 10 bases between them. The CDR3 DNA reads TGTGCCAGCAGCTTAAGGGGCCCTTCCTCTGGGGCCAACGTCCTGACTTTC. The encoded protein is CASSLRGPSSGANVLTF.

The chain links TRBV12-5 to TRBJ1-1; maybe TRBD1 (5 bases). CDR3 length: 12 amino acids. Trimming cost V 3 bases and J 5 bases, with 7 bases left between them. Germline V gene sequence: CDR1 LGHNT, CDR2 FRNRAP. CDR3 residues: CASGFEGTEAFF. The CDR3 DNA is TGTGCTAGTGGTTTTGAGGGGACTGAAGCTTTCTTT. Supplemented by reference TRBV12-5 and TRBJ1-1, the full variable domain reads DARVTQTPRHKVTEMGQEVTMRCQPILGHNTVFWYRQTMMQGLELLAYFRNRAPLDDSGMPKDRFSAEMPDATLATLKIQPSEPRDSAVYFCASGFEGTEAFFGQGTRLTVV.

In the case of this clone: An end of the junction differs from the germline gene, which may be a read error. The rearrangement links TRBV7-7 to TRBJ2-1, with D possibly matching TRBD2 (6 bases). The CDR3 is 13 amino acids. The germline gives CDR1 SSHAT, CDR2 FNYEAQ (reference sequence). CDR3 protein: CASSLGTDGEQFF. The CDR3 DNA sequence: TGTGCTAGCAGCCTAGGGACTGATGGTGAGCAGTTCTTC. The full variable domain, completed using reference TRBV7-7 and TRBJ2-1, is GAGVSQSPRYKVTKRGQDVTLRCDPISSHATLYWYQQALGQGPEFLTYFNYEAQPDKSGLPSDRFSAERPEGSISTLTIQRTEQRDSAMYRCASSLGTDGEQFFGPGTRLTVL.

The chain links TRBV6-5 to TRBJ2-7; 7 bases agree with TRBD1. J was trimmed by 5 bases and V by 4 bases; bases with no gene match: 8. The CDR3 consists of 14 residues. Looked up from germline, CDR1 is MNHEY and CDR2 is SVGAGI. This CDR3 is CASSSRDSAHEQYF. DNA of the CDR3: TGTGCCAGCAGTTCCCGGGACAGTGCTCACGAGCAGTACTTC.

The rearrangement uses TRBV4-1 and TRBJ2-7; 10 nucleotides match TRBD1. Germline lookup yields CDR1 MGHRA and CDR2 YSYEKL. CDR3 length: 16 residues. The junction had 12 bases not matched to a gene; V was cut back by 4 bases and J by 6 bases. The chain's CDR3 is CASSLTGQGGSGEQYF. Written as DNA, the CDR3 is TGCGCCAGCAGCCTTACCGGACAGGGGGGGAGCGGCGAGCAGTACTTC.

This clone was recorded only once. V usage is TRBV18 and J usage is TRBJ2-5, with D perhaps matching TRBD1 (7 bases). Trimming cost V 6 bases and J 2 bases, with 16 bases left between them. CDR1 is KGHSH and CDR2 is LQKENI in the germline V gene. The CDR3 has 15 residues. The CDR3 region has the DNA TGTGCCAGCTCTCATCCGGCGGGACAGCAAGAGACCCAGTACTTC. It is translated as CASSHPAGQQETQYF.

This chain links TRBV6-5 with TRBJ1-1, with D possibly TRBD1 on 6 matching bases. The V gene lost 5 bases and the J gene lost 9 bases, with 10 bases spanning the gap. The CDR3 sequence is 11 residues long. Germline V CDR1 and CDR2: MNHEY, SVGAGI. The CDR3 DNA is TGTGCCAGCAGTGAACAGGGAAAAGCTTTCTTT. It encodes CASSEQGKAFF.

As for this clone: This sample also contains other DNA sequences that code for the same CDR3. This chain joins TRBV7-9 and TRBJ2-1; D ambiguous. Germline-derived CDR1 and CDR2 are SEHNR and FQNEAQ (reference sequence). V lost 1 base, J lost 5 bases, and 6 bases lay in between. This CDR3 has 13 residues. This CDR3 reads CASSLGQNNEQFF. The CDR3 nucleotides are TGTGCCAGCAGCTTAGGGCAAAACAATGAGCAGTTCTTC.

The DNA of the CDR3 is TGTGCCAGCAGTGAGGACAGGCGCGGACCCCAGCATTTT. The encoded protein is CASSEDRRGPQHF. J is TRBJ1-5 and V is TRBV28, with 7 bases aligning to TRBD1. The CDR3 length is 13 residues. The V gene's germline CDR1 is MDHEN and CDR2 SYDVKM. Trimming at V came to 5 bases and at J to 10 bases, leaving 8 bases not matched to a gene.

The rearrangement links TRBV6-1 to TRBJ2-1; 10 nucleotides line up with TRBD2. Germline V gene data show CDR1 as MNHNS and CDR2 as SASEGT. The V and J ends lost 5 bases and 6 bases, in that order; junction bases with no gene match: 4. This CDR3 has 14 residues. The CDR3 loop is CASSSGLAANEQFF. For the CDR3, the DNA is TGTGCCAGCAGTTCCGGACTAGCGGCCAATGAGCAGTTCTTC.

The count of this clone is one. This rearrangement joins TRBV5-8 to TRBJ2-7; D is unclear. From germline, CDR1 is SGHTS and CDR2 YDEGEE. V lost 7 bases and J lost 8, with 22 bases in between. This CDR3 is 14 amino acids long. The CDR3 sequence: CASGLRYGVKQQYF. The CDR3, as DNA: TGTGCCAGCGGGTTAAGATATGGGGTCAAACAGCAGTACTTC.

The chain carries TRBV10-3 and TRBJ2-5; 8 nucleotides match TRBD2. Germline CDR1 and CDR2: ENHRY and SYGVKD. With V trimmed by 1 base and J by 2 bases, 3 bases remained unmatched. The CDR3 runs 15 residues. CDR3: CAISELLAEQETQYF. DNA of the CDR3: TGTGCCATCAGTGAGTTACTAGCGGAGCAAGAGACCCAGTACTTC.

The genes are TRBV2 and TRBJ2-7; 7 bases are shared with TRBD2. The germline CDR1 and CDR2 sequences are SNHLY and FYNNEI. The CDR3 spans 15 residues. The J segment lost 5 bases and the V segment lost 0 bases, leaving 7 bases of the junction unmatched. This CDR3 reads CASSEAPGGANEQYF. The CDR3 nucleotides are TGTGCCAGCAGTGAAGCACCGGGAGGCGCCAACGAGCAGTACTTC.

The chain has TRBV4-1 and TRBJ2-3, with D maybe TRBD2 (6 bases). CDR1 MGHRA and CDR2 YSYEKL come from the germline V gene. The CDR3 spans 17 residues. V gave up 4 bases and J gave up 1 base, with 18 bases separating them. Here the CDR3 DNA reads TGCGCCAGCAGCCCCCCTGCGGACCCGGGGGGCACAGATACGCAGTATTTT. As protein: CASSPPADPGGTDTQYF.

This chain connects TRBV27 to TRBJ1-6, with 8 bases fitting TRBD1. The germline V gene encodes CDR1 MNHEY and CDR2 SMNVEV (reference sequence). V dropped 2 bases and J dropped 7; count of bases not matched to a gene: 4. The CDR3 extends over 15 amino acids. The CDR3 region is CASSLGQGANSPLHF. The CDR3 DNA reads as TGTGCCAGCAGTTTAGGCCAGGGGGCCAATTCACCCCTCCACTTT.

The chain joins TRBV4-3 to TRBJ2-2; TRBD1 aligns across 7 bases. After removal of 3 bases from V and 0 bases from J, the junction contained 4 bases not matched to a gene. Looked up from germline, CDR1 is LGHNA and CDR2 is YSLEER. This CDR3 spans 16 amino acids. The CDR3 protein is CASSQPGGPNTGELFF. DNA of the CDR3: TGCGCCAGCAGCCAGCCAGGGGGACCGAACACCGGGGAGCTGTTTTTT.

The chain links TRBV28 to TRBJ1-1, with D uncertain. Per germline, CDR1 MDHEN and CDR2 SYDVKM. The CDR3 runs to 12 residues. V lost 8 bases to trimming and J lost 1 base, with 8 bases between them. The CDR3 is CASGETNTEAFF. CDR3 DNA sequence: TGTGCCAGCGGCGAGACGAACACTGAAGCTTTCTTT.

V is TRBV19 and J is TRBJ1-3; D unresolved. With 3 bases removed from V and 0 bases from J, the gap between germline ends came to 12 bases. This CDR3 spans 16 amino acids. Looked up from germline, CDR1 is LNHDA and CDR2 is SQIVND (reference sequence). Here the CDR3 reads CASSIVTSRSGNTIYF. CDR3 nucleotides: TGTGCCAGTAGTATCGTCACCAGCCGCTCTGGAAACACCATATATTTT.

The chain has TRBV6-5 and TRBJ2-7; 9 bases fit TRBD1. V trimming: 2 bases; J trimming: 3 bases; junction bases outside the gene matches: 5. This CDR3 has 15 residues. Germline loops: CDR1 MNHEY, CDR2 SVGAGI. CDR3 amino acids: CASSYGGQGLYEQYF. CDR3 coding DNA: TGTGCCAGCAGTTACGGGGGACAGGGCCTCTACGAGCAGTACTTC.

The rearrangement joins TRBV27 to TRBJ2-7; no firm D call. Germline V CDR1 and CDR2: MNHEY, SMNVEV (reference sequence). The CDR3 runs 14 residues. The V end was cut by 1 base, the J end by 2 bases, with 9 bases between. The CDR3 protein is CASSLFFGAYEQYF. The CDR3 DNA sequence: TGTGCCAGCAGTTTATTTTTTGGGGCCTACGAGCAGTACTTC.

The chain recombines TRBV30 with TRBJ1-2; D perhaps matches TRBD1 (6 bases). The CDR3 extends over 16 amino acids. Germline loops: CDR1 GTSNPN, CDR2 SVGIG (reference sequence). V was clipped by 5 bases and J by 5 bases, with 24 bases between them. The CDR3 loop is CAWGPHFNRVGYGYTF. DNA for the CDR3: TGTGCCTGGGGCCCCCACTTTAACAGGGTTGGATATGGCTACACCTTC.

V gene TRBV9 combines with J gene TRBJ1-4; D is perhaps TRBD1 (5 bases). V lost 3 bases and J lost 0, with 9 bases in between. CDR3 length: 15 residues. Germline V lookup: CDR1 SGDLS, CDR2 YYNGEE. In DNA form, the CDR3 reads TGTGCCAGCAGCGCAGGGACCGCAACTAATGAAAAACTGTTTTTT. This sequence encodes CASSAGTATNEKLFF.

The V call is TRBV11-2, the J call TRBJ2-5; maybe TRBD2 (5 bases). This CDR3 is 14 amino acids long. Germline V gene lookup returns CDR1 SGHAT and CDR2 FQNNGV. The V gene lost 8 bases and the J gene lost 4 bases, with 17 bases spanning the gap. This chain's CDR3 is CASGTWESAETQYF. DNA of the CDR3: TGTGCCAGCGGAACTTGGGAGTCGGCAGAGACCCAGTACTTC.

The J gene is TRBJ2-1, the V gene TRBV29-1; 11 bases are a match to TRBD2. The CDR3 has 15 amino acids. Germline CDR1 SQVTM, CDR2 ANQGSEA. J was trimmed by 6 bases and V by 3 bases; bases with no gene match: 7. In DNA, the CDR3 is TGCAGCGTTGAGTTAGCGGGAGGGACCGTCAATGAGCAGTTCTTC. Translating it yields CSVELAGGTVNEQFF.

The CDR3 here is CASTLSGLVYSGDTGELFF. CDR3 nucleotide sequence: TGTGCCAGCACCCTCTCAGGACTAGTGTATAGTGGTGACACCGGGGAGCTGTTTTTT. The rearrangement links TRBV27 to TRBJ2-2, with TRBD2 identical over 7 bases. The length of the CDR3 is 19 residues. Germline CDR1 is MNHEY and CDR2 is SMNVEV (reference sequence). V trimming: 7 bases; J trimming: 3 bases; junction bases outside the gene matches: 20.

This chain links TRBV4-3 with TRBJ1-5; 10 bases align to TRBD1. With 3 bases clipped from V and 5 bases from J, the junction kept 4 bases outside the gene matches. Germline V lookup: CDR1 LGHNA, CDR2 YSLEER. This CDR3 is 15 amino acids long. The DNA of the CDR3 is TGCGCCAGCAGCCAGGGGACAGGGGTTGATCAGCCCCAGCATTTT. As protein: CASSQGTGVDQPQHF.

This chain links TRBV5-1 with TRBJ2-1; 12 bases match TRBD1. Germline CDR1 is SGHRS and CDR2 is YFSETQ. V lost 3 bases, J lost 8 bases, and 6 bases stayed unmatched. This CDR3 has 15 residues. DNA of the CDR3: TGCGCCAGCAGCTCTCCGGGACAGGGGGCCGATGAGCAGTTCTTC. Residues: CASSSPGQGADEQFF. Full variable domain (missing parts from reference TRBV5-1 and TRBJ2-1): KAGVTQTPRYLIKTRGQQVTLSCSPISGHRSVSWYQQTPGQGLQFLFEYFSETQRNKGNFPGRFSGRQFSNSRSEMNVSTLELGDSALYLCASSSPGQGADEQFFGPGTRLTVL.